One T cell receptor beta chain is described in this entry. Its specific antigen is unknown. It has no much larger one-base neighbor in the sample; base qualities were not kept. The library came from the immunoSEQ multiplex PCR assay. TCRdb mirrors the immuneACCESS table, restricted to in-frame sequences. Some clones are absent from its copies; in checked studies, under half trace to an unresolved V gene, and the reason for the others is unknown. A total of more than 90,000 clones appear in this sample, about 96% of them only once. The top ten hold about 0.38% of the sample. Trimming accounts for 8 bases at V and 8 bases at J, while the number of junction bases matched to no gene is 7. The CDR3 holds 12 amino acids from the cysteine to the phenylalanine. Only the CDR3 region is kept as DNA, spanning 36 bases read in frame from base 1. For CDR1 and CDR2, the germline V gene lists SGHRS and YFSETQ. These data belong to a study of technical replicates of blood from several donors (dated by TCRdb to the late 2010s).

Sequencing used T cells isolated from PBMCs. The sequence links TRBV5-1 to TRBJ2-1; 7 nucleotides in the junction match TRBD2. This TCR came from a human donor in good health. The CDR3 reads CARTSDPHEQFF. In nucleotide form, the sequence is TGCGCCAGAACTAGCGATCCTCATGAGCAGTTCTTC.